Its frequency marks the clone carrying this T cell receptor beta chain as medium-sized. Its antigen is currently unknown. This record comes from a study of CXCR3-negative and CXCR3-positive naive CD8 T cells. The CDR3 runs 15 residues. Germline loops: CDR1 SGHVS, CDR2 FNYEAQ. Study conclusions and caveats: Against CXCR3-negative naive cells, CXCR3-positive naive cells showed more hydrophobic TRB CDR3s.

Libraries of TRB cDNA were made by 5' RACE and carried UMIs. From its re-call of the 5' RACE reads, TCRdb lists each CDR3 protein once, without DNA. Here the sample table reports about 5,200 distinct CDR3 sequences. Sequencing was performed on naive CXCR3+ CD8+ T cells from blood. Indicated subset: CD45RO-CCR7+CD27+CD95- naive CD8+ T cells expressing CXCR3 (TNR3+). This chain connects TRBV7-6 to TRBJ1-5; TCRdb names TRBD1, which stays unverified in the absence of DNA. The sequence derives from a human donor in good health. Some clones in this sample may be carry-over from other donors' samples. Here the CDR3 reads CASSQYAGSNQPQHF.